A selection of T cell receptor beta chains follows, all from one sample in a study of graft-versus-host responses after intestinal transplantation. Repertoires were generated with immunoSEQ multiplex PCR, while TCRdb's copy carries only in-frame clones and drops some. The profile shows about 86,000 clones, 88% of them singletons. Their target antigens are unknown. The specimen was unstimulated CD4+ T cells sorted from spleen or lymph node cells, collected before transplant. These receptors all come from a human donor who was the organ donor for an intestinal transplant. The CDR3 runs from the conserved cysteine through the conserved F or W. The D gene is left open where the match is weak.

v_call d_call cdr3_aa
TRBV6-5 TRBD1 CASSDRERQPQHF
TRBV27 TRBD1 CASSARQGSNQPQHF
TRBV2 NA CASKGNPVNTGELFF
TRBV5-1 TRBD2 CASGRSGSSYNEQFF
TRBV7-6 TRBD1 CASSEDRDTEAFF
TRBV6-6 TRBD1 CASSGGDLTGVAFF
TRBV2 NA CASTYTSPQPQHF
TRBV15 TRBD2 CATSTGTSAKMARETQYF
TRBV7-2 NA CASSRRGGAHGYTF
TRBV6-5 TRBD1 CASSYSGTGPYEQYF
TRBV7-7 NA CASSLAHEGSSGANVLTF
TRBV5-4 NA CASSGGGNTEAFF
TRBV18 TRBD1 CASSPGTGRREAFF
TRBV28 NA CASTRRLASGWNQPQHF
TRBV11-2 NA CASSLETKGTDTQYF
TRBV30 NA CAWSVIATTDTQYF
TRBV15 TRBD2 CATSRDWLGEGQETQYF
TRBV20-1 NA CTFTDTQYF
TRBV11-1 NA CASSPGITDTQYF
TRBV5-4 NA CASSLSVVETQYF
TRBV2 NA CASRIGAPLNTEAFF
TRBV19 TRBD2 CASSISGGSYNEQFF
TRBV4-2 TRBD2 CASSPRLAGGPSYNEQFF
TRBV7-8 TRBD1 CASSRRMDRAGNTQYF
TRBV28 NA CASDEDNPPLEQFF
TRBV6-5 TRBD1 CASSRTGEKLFF
TRBV18 NA CASSPYRGTDTQYF
TRBV18 NA CASSPVFGRVSGAYEQYF
TRBV19 NA CASSSLGAYYGYTF
TRBV7-3 NA CASSEGTLYEQYF
TRBV4-1 NA CASSRSLVTNSYNEQFF
TRBV19 NA CASTSETANYGYTF
TRBV11-3 NA CASSHRGDKSDTQYF
TRBV19 NA CASSIASYTDTQYF
TRBV28 TRBD1 CASSPGAGGNEKLFF
TRBV18 TRBD1 CASSQSTGEIANTGELFF
TRBV15 NA CATSRPRGWAGELFF
TRBV28 TRBD2 CASSLTRGLAGSYNEQFF
TRBV7-3 TRBD2 CASSKASGWTDTQYF
TRBV4-3 TRBD2 CASSQETGGPDEQYF
TRBV4-2 NA CASSHTDRTYNEQFF
TRBV9 TRBD2 CASSRGLAGEQYF
TRBV6-6 NA CASSYSREETQYF
TRBV7-2 NA CASSQTGIGPYYNEQFF
TRBV11-3 NA CASSPRDEQFF
TRBV28 NA CASKLRGTGELFF
TRBV28 TRBD2 CASSRGLAGGFTDTQYF
TRBV5-4 TRBD1 CASSLGQGFYMNTEAFF
TRBV9 TRBD2 CASSVGVGRGVDYNEQFF
TRBV2 TRBD1 CASSARQGQETQYF
TRBV6-1 NA CASSEAWSQPQHF
TRBV5-1 NA CASSSTGSSGNTIYF
TRBV7-9 TRBD1 CASSRGTGEQPQHF
TRBV2 NA CASRRWTERTDTQYF
TRBV28 NA CASSSPVQQYF
TRBV4-2 NA CASSQEGANELYEQYF
TRBV28 NA CASSGGLSYGYTF
TRBV2 NA CASSIEVETQYF
TRBV6-5 NA CASRDGMDTQYF
TRBV11-3 TRBD1 CASSLRGGSPYEQYF